These 22 T cell receptor beta chains came from one sample sequenced in a study of T-cell reconstitution after alpha-beta-depleted transplantation in children. Construction of the TCRbeta library involved unique molecular identifiers. One entry per CDR3 protein, called by TCRdb with MiXCR from the PCR reads. The table shows a few hundred thousand distinct CDR3 sequences, with approximately 10% occurring only once. The sample consisted of PBMCs from the stem cell graft donor, taken from the stem cell graft. Receptors originate from a human donor who donated a stem cell graft to a child with acute myeloid leukemia.

This clonotype has just a few counts. The chain employs TRBV6-1 and TRBJ1-1, with D possibly TRBD1 on 5 matching bases. Germline V gene sequence: CDR1 MNHNS, CDR2 SASEGT. This CDR3 is 14 amino acids long. Trimming removed 6 bases from V and 6 bases from J, with 17 bases in between. In DNA, the CDR3 is TGTGCCAGCAGCATCGGGACCGGGGGTGCTGAAGCTTTCTTT. It encodes CASSIGTGGAEAFF.

This clonotype has more than one count but fewer than ten. The chain carries TRBV5-1 and TRBJ1-1; a weak D match, TRBD1 (6 bases). V was shortened by 6 bases and J by 0 bases, with 12 bases between the two germline ends. Looked up from germline, CDR1 is SGHRS and CDR2 is YFSETQ. The length of the CDR3 is 14 residues. This CDR3 is CASMQGPLNTEAFF. As DNA, the CDR3 is TGCGCCAGCATGCAGGGGCCTTTGAACACTGAAGCTTTCTTT.

This clonotype was counted many times. The chain employs TRBV20-1 and TRBJ2-2; D is ambiguous. The CDR3 is 14 amino acids. V lost 1 base to trimming and J lost 5 bases, with 11 bases between them. Germline CDR1 and CDR2: DFQATT and SNEGSKA (reference sequence). The CDR3 sequence is CSARGGFVTGELFF. In DNA, the CDR3 is TGCAGTGCTAGAGGGGGATTCGTAACCGGGGAGCTGTTTTTT.

The genes are TRBV18 and TRBJ2-2; no firm D call. The ends were cut back, 1 base at V and 1 base at J, with 7 bases in the middle. The CDR3 covers 15 residues. CDR1 and CDR2 (germline): KGHSH, LQKENI. The CDR3 DNA reads TGTGCCAGCTCACCACGCTCAGGGAACACCGGGGAGCTGTTTTTT. It codes for CASSPRSGNTGELFF.

In regard to this clonotype: Being one base from a much bigger clone, this may be a read error. The J gene is TRBJ2-7, the V gene TRBV20-1; TRBD1 might be the D (6 bases). CDR1 DFQATT and CDR2 SNEGSKA come from the germline V gene (reference sequence). The CDR3 runs 15 residues. CDR3: CSARRTGMGSSEQYF. In DNA, the CDR3 is TGCAGTGCTAGAAGAACAGGGATGGGTTCCTCCGAGCAGTACTTC.

In its sample, this clonotype was seen many times. The rearrangement joins TRBV4-1 to TRBJ2-2; TRBD2 aligns across 13 bases. The CDR3 spans 18 residues. Per germline, CDR1 MGHRA and CDR2 YSYEKL. V lost 4 bases, J lost 0 bases, and 5 bases stayed unmatched. CDR3 protein: CASSPGLAGSSNTGELFF. Here the CDR3 DNA reads TGCGCCAGCAGCCCGGGACTAGCGGGATCCTCGAACACCGGGGAGCTGTTTTTT.

This clonotype was counted a few times. V gene TRBV11-2 combines with J gene TRBJ2-5; 10 bases agree with TRBD2. This CDR3 is 20 amino acids long. Germline V gives CDR1 SGHAT, CDR2 FQNNGV. V shed 0 bases and J 1 base; nucleotides not matched to a gene: 14. CDR3 amino acids: CASSLEWDSGRTMGQETQYF. The CDR3 nucleotides read TGTGCCAGCAGCTTAGAGTGGGATAGCGGGAGGACGATGGGCCAAGAGACCCAGTACTTC. The full variable domain, rest sourced from reference TRBV11-2 and TRBJ2-5, is EAGVAQSPRYKIIEKRQSVAFWCNPISGHATLYWYQQILGQGPKLLIQFQNNGVVDDSQLPKDRFSAERLKGVDSTLKIQPAKLEDSAVYLCASSLEWDSGRTMGQETQYFGPGTRLLVL.

This clonotype was seen a handful of times. The rearrangement links TRBV15 to TRBJ2-1; possibly TRBD2 for D (5 bases). Germline CDR1 and CDR2: LNHNV and YYDKDF (reference sequence). This CDR3 is built from 13 residues. V lost 0 bases and J lost 9, with 9 bases in between. CDR3 loop: CATSRDLGSEQFF. As DNA, the CDR3 is TGTGCCACCAGCAGAGATTTAGGGAGTGAGCAGTTCTTC.

This clonotype was found a few times. This chain links TRBV5-1 with TRBJ2-1, with D perhaps TRBD2 (6 bases). V was clipped by 3 bases and J by 3 bases, with 10 bases between them. CDR3 length: 14 residues. Germline-derived CDR1 and CDR2 are SGHRS and YFSETQ. The CDR3 DNA is TGCGCCAGCAGCTCCCGCGGGATCTACAATGAGCAGTTCTTC. Protein: CASSSRGIYNEQFF. Looking up the rest from reference TRBV5-1 and TRBJ2-1 gives the full variable domain: KAGVTQTPRYLIKTRGQQVTLSCSPISGHRSVSWYQQTPGQGLQFLFEYFSETQRNKGNFPGRFSGRQFSNSRSEMNVSTLELGDSALYLCASSSRGIYNEQFFGPGTRLTVL.

The chain recombines TRBV10-3 with TRBJ1-1; TRBD1 agrees at 9 bases. Germline CDR1 ENHRY, CDR2 SYGVKD. The CDR3 covers 16 residues. V was pared by 6 bases and J by 4 bases, with 12 bases of the junction left unmatched. The CDR3 DNA reads TGTGCCATCAGGCGGACAGGGGTAAACATGGGCACTGAAGCTTTCTTT. Translated: CAIRRTGVNMGTEAFF.

In this sample, this clonotype turned up a few times. The chain links TRBV12-3 or TRBV12-4 to TRBJ2-2; 8 bases are a match to TRBD2. CDR3 size: 15 residues. The V gene end was trimmed by 7 bases and the J gene end by 6 bases; junction bases not matched to a gene: 10. The CDR3 sequence: CASTPLRGAPGELFF. CDR3 DNA sequence: TGTGCCAGCACCCCATTGCGGGGGGCCCCCGGGGAGCTGTTTTTT.

The table lists this clonotype with many counts. The chain combines TRBV9 with TRBJ1-4, with 7 bases matching TRBD1. Trimming cost V 0 bases and J 4 bases; bases outside gene matches: 3. CDR1 and CDR2 from the germline V gene are SGDLS and YYNGEE. CDR3 size: 15 residues. The CDR3 spells CASSVATGYNEKLFF. The CDR3 nucleotides read TGTGCCAGCAGCGTAGCGACAGGGTATAATGAAAAACTGTTTTTT.

This clonotype was detected only a few times. The chain couples TRBV5-1 to TRBJ2-1, with D hard to call. CDR3 size: 14 residues. Germline values: CDR1 SGHRS, CDR2 YFSETQ. Trimming stripped 1 base from V and 5 bases from J, with 10 bases between. CDR3: CASSLPGLNNEQFF. CDR3 DNA sequence: TGCGCCAGCAGCTTGCCCGGGTTGAACAATGAGCAGTTCTTC.

This rearrangement joins TRBV7-9 to TRBJ2-1; 9 bases line up with TRBD1. This CDR3 has 18 amino acids. The V gene end was trimmed by 5 bases and the J gene end by 4 bases; junction bases not matched to a gene: 15. Germline CDR1 reads SEHNR; CDR2 reads FQNEAQ (reference sequence). DNA for the CDR3: TGTGCCAGCAGCCACCGCCTAAAGACAGGGGGAGATTACAATGAGCAGTTCTTC. Translating it yields CASSHRLKTGGDYNEQFF.

The CDR3: CASSLLTSGSNEQFF. CDR3 bases: TGTGCCAGCAGCTTATTAACTAGCGGGAGTAATGAGCAGTTCTTC. The rearrangement joins TRBV5-5 to TRBJ2-1; 11 bases line up with TRBD2. Unmatched junction bases numbered 5, after V lost 2 bases and J lost 7 bases. Germline CDR1 is SGHKS and CDR2 is YYEKEE (reference sequence). The CDR3 has 15 residues.

This chain connects TRBV30 to TRBJ2-1; D perhaps matches TRBD2 (6 bases). The germline V and J ends were trimmed by 2 bases and 0 bases, with 20 bases remaining between them. Germline V CDR1 and CDR2: GTSNPN, SVGIG (reference sequence). The CDR3 sequence is 18 residues long. This CDR3 is CAWSRVQWRDNSYNEQFF. The CDR3 DNA is TGTGCCTGGAGTCGGGTTCAATGGCGGGATAACTCCTACAATGAGCAGTTCTTC.

The chain uses TRBV7-9 and TRBJ2-7, with D perhaps TRBD1 or TRBD2 (5 bases each). The CDR3 extends over 14 amino acids. V lost 5 bases and J 2 bases, leaving 13 bases between the germline ends. Germline V gives CDR1 SEHNR, CDR2 FQNEAQ (reference sequence). The CDR3 sequence is CASSRDGGPYEQYV. DNA for the CDR3: TGTGCCAGCAGCCGGGACGGCGGGCCCTACGAGCAGTACGTC.

The V gene is TRBV4-2, the J gene TRBJ2-7; 7 bases are shared with TRBD2. This CDR3 has 17 residues. Germline trimming cut 1 base from V and 4 bases from J; bases unmatched to any gene: 13. Germline V gene data show CDR1 as LGHNA and CDR2 as YNFKEQ. This CDR3 is CASSQGSSRRESYEQYF. Written as DNA, the CDR3 is TGTGCCAGCAGCCAAGGATCGTCTCGGCGGGAGTCTTACGAGCAGTACTTC.

CDR3 DNA: TGCAGTGCTAGAGATCGAGCCTACACCGGGGAGCTGTTTTTT. It yields the protein CSARDRAYTGELFF. The chain couples TRBV20-1 to TRBJ2-2, with D unresolved. The ends were cut back, 0 bases at V and 3 bases at J, with 8 bases in the middle. The CDR3 consists of 14 residues. The germline V gene encodes CDR1 DFQATT and CDR2 SNEGSKA (reference sequence).

The sample holds many counts of this clonotype. The chain combines TRBV11-1 with TRBJ2-1; TRBD2 matches 11 bases. Trimming cost V 5 bases and J 2 bases; bases outside gene matches: 5. Germline V gene sequence: CDR1 SGHAT, CDR2 FQDESV (reference sequence). The CDR3 sequence is 16 residues long. In DNA, the CDR3 is TGTGCCAGCAGCCGACTAGCGGGACCGGCCTACAATGAGCAGTTCTTC. Translated, it gives CASSRLAGPAYNEQFF.

This clonotype has a handful of counts. V gene TRBV6-5 combines with J gene TRBJ1-3; tentatively, D is TRBD1 (5 bases). The CDR3 extends over 16 amino acids. Germline CDR1 MNHEY, CDR2 SVGAGI. V was pared by 5 bases and J by 4 bases, with 18 bases between. The CDR3: CASSTQAAGPGNTIYF. Here the CDR3 DNA reads TGTGCCAGCAGTACTCAGGCGGCGGGGCCGGGAAACACCATATATTTT.

This clonotype was seen only a few times. The CDR3 is CASSRSGPNNEQFF. The CDR3 DNA sequence: TGTGCCAGCAGCCGGAGCGGGCCGAACAATGAGCAGTTCTTC. The chain has TRBV3-1 and TRBJ2-1; the D gene is possibly TRBD2 (6 bases). This CDR3 comprises 14 residues. V lost 4 bases to trimming and J lost 5 bases, with 12 bases between them. Germline CDR1 is LGHDT and CDR2 is YNNKEL (reference sequence).